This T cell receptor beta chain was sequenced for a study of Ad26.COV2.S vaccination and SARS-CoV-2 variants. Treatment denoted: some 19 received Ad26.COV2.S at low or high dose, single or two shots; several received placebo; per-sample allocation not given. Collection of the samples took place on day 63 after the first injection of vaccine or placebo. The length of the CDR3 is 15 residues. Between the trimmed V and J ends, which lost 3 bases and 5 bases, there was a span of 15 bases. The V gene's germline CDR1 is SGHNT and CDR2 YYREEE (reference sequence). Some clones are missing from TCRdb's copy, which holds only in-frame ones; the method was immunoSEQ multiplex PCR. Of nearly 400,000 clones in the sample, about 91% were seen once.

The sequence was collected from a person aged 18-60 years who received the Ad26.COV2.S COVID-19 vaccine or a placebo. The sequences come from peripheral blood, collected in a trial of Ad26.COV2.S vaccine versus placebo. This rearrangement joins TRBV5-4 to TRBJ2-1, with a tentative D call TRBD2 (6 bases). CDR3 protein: CASSSGLPENNEQFF. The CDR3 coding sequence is TGTGCCAGCAGCTCGGGACTCCCGGAGAACAATGAGCAGTTCTTC.